Below are 30 T cell receptor beta chains sequenced from a single sample in a study of cytomegalovirus exposure and HLA in healthy donors. Primers for the PCR totalled 60 Vbeta and 13 Jbeta. TCRdb's table, derived via immunoSEQ multiplex PCR, lists solely in-frame clones and lacks some. The specimen's table records tens of thousands of clones. Material: PBMCs. The receptors derive from a boy aged 5-17 years in good health and CMV-seronegative.

J is TRBJ2-1 and V is TRBV5-1; D is ambiguous. CDR1 SGHRS and CDR2 YFSETQ come from the germline V gene. This CDR3 region has 13 residues. Trimming shortened V by 5 bases and J by 10 bases, and 16 bases separated the two germline ends. The DNA for the CDR3 is TGCGCCAGCAGTGGCATGAGCGTTGGGGAGCAGTTCTTC. Its translation is CASSGMSVGEQFF.

The rearrangement links TRBV11-2 to TRBJ2-7; perhaps TRBD2 as D (6 bases). Deletions cut 5 bases from V and 1 base from J, with 12 bases between. This CDR3 comprises 14 residues. The V gene's germline CDR1 is SGHAT and CDR2 FQNNGV. In nucleotides, the CDR3 is TGTGCCAGCAGCGCACCGGGAGTATCCTACGAGCAGTACTTC. Encoded protein: CASSAPGVSYEQYF.

The chain combines TRBV5-1 with TRBJ1-2, with TRBD1 as a possible D gene (6 bases). Germline V gene data show CDR1 as SGHRS and CDR2 as YFSETQ. This CDR3 has 12 residues. V was cut by 5 bases and J by 6 bases, with 11 bases left in between. CDR3 sequence: CASRRQVDGYTF. The CDR3 region has the DNA TGCGCCAGCAGACGACAGGTCGATGGCTACACCTTC.

The chain recombines TRBV7-8 with TRBJ2-7; D possibly corresponds to TRBD1 (5 bases). There are 15 residues in the CDR3. Germline lookup yields CDR1 SGHVS and CDR2 FQNEAQ. V was pared by 4 bases and J by 2 bases, with 15 bases between. CDR3 residues: CASSSYKGNAYEQYF. CDR3 nucleotide sequence: TGTGCCAGCAGCTCCTACAAGGGGAACGCCTACGAGCAGTACTTC.

The chain recombines TRBV2 with TRBJ2-7; 10 positions agree with TRBD1. This CDR3 region has 14 residues. J lost 6 bases, V lost 5 bases, and 7 bases had no gene match. In germline, CDR1 is SNHLY, CDR2 FYNNEI. The CDR3 protein is CASSLGQGISEQYF. In DNA form, the CDR3 reads TGTGCCAGCAGTCTGGGACAGGGGATCTCCGAGCAGTACTTC.

The chain links TRBV23-1 to TRBJ2-1; 13 bases align to TRBD2. TRBV23-1 is an ORF, with its function uncertain. This CDR3 comprises 16 residues. Trimming removed 3 bases from V and 8 bases from J; junction bases left unmatched: 7. CDR3 nucleotides: TGCGCCAGCAGTCAGCCGGGACTAGCGGGATGGGATGAGCAGTTCTTC. It encodes CASSQPGLAGWDEQFF.

This chain links TRBV30 with TRBJ1-2; TRBD1 aligns across 7 bases. The trim removed 4 bases at V and 1 base at J, leaving 9 bases unmatched. The CDR3 consists of 15 residues. Germline V gene lookup returns CDR1 GTSNPN and CDR2 SVGIG (reference sequence). The CDR3 DNA follows: TGTGCCTGGAAAGACAGAAGGGACAGTAACTATGGCTACACCTTC. Translated: CAWKDRRDSNYGYTF. Looking up the rest from reference TRBV30 and TRBJ1-2 gives the full variable domain: SQTIHQWPATLVQPVGSPLSLECTVEGTSNPNLYWYRQAAGRGLQLLFYSVGIGQISSEVPQNLSASRPQDRQFILSSKKLLLSDSGFYLCAWKDRRDSNYGYTFGSGTRLTVV.

V usage is TRBV5-6 and J usage is TRBJ2-2, with 7 bases lining up with TRBD1. Trimming cost V 1 base and J 6 bases; bases outside gene matches: 15. Germline V gene sequence: CDR1 SGHDT, CDR2 YYEEEE. The CDR3 extends over 18 amino acids. The CDR3: CASSLKGADPWTSGELFF. CDR3 DNA sequence: TGTGCCAGCAGCTTGAAGGGGGCAGACCCCTGGACCTCCGGGGAGCTGTTTTTT.

The chain combines TRBV30 with TRBJ2-7, with 9 bases identical to TRBD1. This CDR3 contains 13 residues. Germline CDR1 is GTSNPN and CDR2 is SVGIG (reference sequence). With 5 bases clipped from V and 1 base from J, the junction kept 3 bases outside the gene matches. The CDR3 nucleotides read TGTGCCTGGGGACAGGGGACTTCCTACGAGCAGTACTTC. This translates into CAWGQGTSYEQYF.

V gene TRBV6-1 combines with J gene TRBJ1-5; the match to TRBD1 covers 9 bases. This CDR3 is 15 amino acids long. Germline-derived CDR1 and CDR2 are MNHNS and SASEGT. J lost 4 bases, V lost 6 bases, and 7 bases had no gene match. CDR3 sequence (DNA): TGTGCCAGCAGGGAACAGGGGGCGCGGAATCAGCCCCAGCATTTT. Translation gives CASREQGARNQPQHF.

This chain uses TRBV10-1 with TRBJ2-1, with D maybe TRBD1 (7 bases). This CDR3 has 16 amino acids. Per germline, CDR1 WNHNN and CDR2 SYGVQD (reference sequence). V was pared by 4 bases and J by 8 bases, with 21 bases between. The CDR3 is CASSGTTGAGRDEQFF. The CDR3 DNA follows: TGCGCCAGCAGTGGGACTACAGGGGCAGGTAGGGATGAGCAGTTCTTC.

V usage is TRBV28 and J usage is TRBJ2-1; D is uncertain. The V gene's germline CDR1 is MDHEN and CDR2 SYDVKM. The CDR3 length is 13 residues. The germline V and J ends were trimmed by 5 bases and 8 bases, with 13 bases remaining between them. The CDR3 nucleotides are TGTGCCAGCAGTCCGGCCTTGGGCTATGAGCAGTTCTTC. This encodes CASSPALGYEQFF.

V usage is TRBV5-1 and J usage is TRBJ2-1; D is possibly TRBD1 (6 bases). The CDR3 is made up of 15 amino acids. CDR1 is SGHRS, CDR2 YFSETQ, per germline. The V and J ends lost 4 bases and 0 bases respectively, with 11 bases between them. Written as DNA, the CDR3 is TGCGCCAGCAGCCTTGGGGGCAGCTCCTACAATGAGCAGTTCTTC. As protein: CASSLGGSSYNEQFF.

The chain employs TRBV5-1 and TRBJ1-1; D call uncertain. The CDR3 totals 15 residues. CDR1 SGHRS and CDR2 YFSETQ come from the germline V gene. V lost 0 bases and J lost 1, with 10 bases in between. The CDR3 reads CASSLAEPGNTEAFF. CDR3 sequence (DNA): TGCGCCAGCAGCTTGGCCGAACCGGGGAACACTGAAGCTTTCTTT.

The chain uses TRBV5-4 and TRBJ1-6; D remains ambiguous. With 1 base removed from V and 6 bases from J, the gap between germline ends came to 5 bases. The CDR3 extends over 13 amino acids. Germline assignment: CDR1 SGHNT and CDR2 YYREEE (reference sequence). The CDR3 region has the DNA TGTGCCAGCAGCTTGCTCGGTAATTCACCCCTCCACTTT. Its protein product is CASSLLGNSPLHF.

V gene TRBV11-2 combines with J gene TRBJ1-2; D might be TRBD1 (6 bases). Trimming cost V 5 bases and J 1 base, with 17 bases left between them. The germline V gene encodes CDR1 SGHAT and CDR2 FQNNGV. CDR3 length: 16 residues. Written as DNA, the CDR3 is TGTGCCAGCAGCCGTTACCGGGACAAATATAACTATGGCTACACCTTC. Translation gives CASSRYRDKYNYGYTF.

CDR3 in amino acids: CASSFLSAYEQYF. For the CDR3, the DNA is TGTGCCAGCAGCTTTCTCTCCGCCTACGAGCAGTACTTC. The chain recombines TRBV11-2 with TRBJ2-7; no clear D gene. In germline, CDR1 is SGHAT, CDR2 FQNNGV. This CDR3 region has 13 residues. V shed 3 bases and J shed 2 bases, with 8 bases lying between them.

The chain employs TRBV19 and TRBJ1-6; a weak D match, TRBD1 (6 bases). The CDR3 sequence is 17 residues long. Germline assignment: CDR1 LNHDA and CDR2 SQIVND (reference sequence). V was pared by 6 bases and J by 0 bases, with 15 bases between. CDR3 nucleotides: TGTGCCAGTAGCCTAAGCCAGGGGTTCTCCTATAATTCACCCCTCCACTTT. Amino acid sequence: CASSLSQGFSYNSPLHF.

V usage is TRBV27 and J usage is TRBJ1-1; D gene unclear. This CDR3 contains 17 residues. The germline V gene has CDR1 MNHEY and CDR2 SMNVEV (reference sequence). V lost 4 bases and J 4 bases, leaving 22 bases between the germline ends. CDR3 loop: CASSYTTGWGVITEAFF. In DNA form, the CDR3 reads TGTGCCAGCAGTTACACAACCGGATGGGGAGTAATCACTGAAGCTTTCTTT.

CDR3: CASSSQGARGYEQYF. CDR3 bases: TGTGCCAGCAGTTCTCAGGGGGCGCGAGGGTACGAGCAGTACTTC. The chain employs TRBV27 and TRBJ2-7, with 8 positions matching TRBD1. The CDR3 consists of 15 residues. Germline-derived CDR1 and CDR2 are MNHEY and SMNVEV (reference sequence). V dropped 4 bases and J dropped 4; count of bases not matched to a gene: 9.

This chain connects TRBV6-6 to TRBJ1-5; D unclear. Trimming took 7 bases from V and 7 from J, leaving 14 bases between them. Germline values: CDR1 MNHNY, CDR2 SVGAGI (reference sequence). This CDR3 spans 13 amino acids. The CDR3 region has the DNA TGTGCCAGCATGAGAGGTATAGGACAGCCCCAGCATTTT. It translates to CASMRGIGQPQHF.

This rearrangement joins TRBV7-3 to TRBJ1-1, with D maybe TRBD1 (6 bases). Germline V lookup: CDR1 SGHTA, CDR2 FQGTGA. Trimming stripped 3 bases from V and 1 base from J, with 15 bases between. The CDR3 extends over 16 amino acids. CDR3: CASSLGGRGPNTEAFF. CDR3 bases: TGTGCCAGCAGCTTGGGGGGGCGAGGGCCGAACACTGAAGCTTTCTTT.

This sequence joins TRBV6-5 and TRBJ2-7; 10 bases line up with TRBD2. The trim removed 4 bases at V and 2 bases at J, leaving 8 bases unmatched. Germline-derived CDR1 and CDR2 are MNHEY and SVGAGI. The CDR3 runs to 16 residues. The CDR3 DNA reads as TGTGCCAGCAGTTTACGTGCCACTAGCGGGACCTACGAGCAGTACTTC. Translated, it gives CASSLRATSGTYEQYF.

Remarks on this clone: As the CDR3 is not closed by the conserved phenylalanine or tryptophan, this likely results from a read error. Because the CDR3's place on the DNA is in doubt, the DNA is left out and the CDR3 is given as listed by TCRdb. The genes are TRBV4-2 and TRBJ2-4; TRBD1, the D gene given by the table, was not confirmed from the DNA. The CDR3 is 9 residues long, ends included. The V gene's germline CDR1 is LGHNA and CDR2 YNFKEQ. The chain's CDR3 is CASSQGTGV.

CDR3 sequence (DNA): TGTGCCAGCAGTGAAGCTAGCGGGAAATCCCAAGCCTACAATGAGCAGTTCTTC. Protein: CASSEASGKSQAYNEQFF. This chain joins TRBV25-1 and TRBJ2-1; 9 nucleotides align to TRBD2. Germline V gives CDR1 MGHDK, CDR2 SYGVNS. The CDR3 sequence is 18 residues long. The trim removed 2 bases at V and 2 bases at J, leaving 10 bases unmatched.

The gene calls are TRBV5-1 and TRBJ2-5, with TRBD1 as a possible D gene (5 bases). Germline CDR1 SGHRS, CDR2 YFSETQ. With 5 bases removed from V and 4 bases from J, the gap between germline ends came to 6 bases. This CDR3 has 11 residues. The CDR3 sequence is CASRGLETQYF. In DNA, the CDR3 is TGCGCCAGCAGGGGGCTAGAGACCCAGTACTTC.

The V gene is TRBV7-9, the J gene TRBJ2-7, with a possible D match to TRBD2 (5 bases). The germline gives CDR1 SEHNR, CDR2 FQNEAQ (reference sequence). The V gene lost 1 base and the J gene lost 3 bases, with 7 bases spanning the gap. The CDR3 contains 13 residues. Here the CDR3 DNA reads TGTGCCAGCAGCTTAGAGGACTTCTACGAGCAGTACTTC. Translated, it gives CASSLEDFYEQYF.

The genes are TRBV19 and TRBJ1-1; possibly TRBD1 for D (5 bases). CDR3 length: 15 residues. Germline lookup yields CDR1 LNHDA and CDR2 SQIVND (reference sequence). The ends were cut back, 4 bases at V and 5 bases at J, with 17 bases in the middle. The CDR3 DNA reads TGTGCCAGTAGTAGGTCAGGGTTTGGCAAGACTGAAGCTTTCTTT. Translated, it gives CASSRSGFGKTEAFF.

The rearrangement joins TRBV6-6 to TRBJ2-7; D gene unclear. This CDR3 region has 15 residues. V lost 5 bases to trimming and J lost 0 bases, with 14 bases between them. CDR1 MNHNY and CDR2 SVGAGI come from the germline V gene (reference sequence). CDR3 sequence (DNA): TGTGCCAGCAGTCCCGAGGTAGCTATCTCCTACGAGCAGTACTTC. Translation gives CASSPEVAISYEQYF.

This chain connects TRBV7-6 to TRBJ1-1, with 7 bases that match TRBD1. V trimming: 4 bases; J trimming: 2 bases; junction bases outside the gene matches: 4. The length of the CDR3 is 14 residues. Germline V gene lookup returns CDR1 SGHVS and CDR2 FNYEAQ. CDR3 sequence reads: CASSSDRANTEAFF. CDR3 DNA: TGTGCCAGCAGCTCCGACAGGGCTAACACTGAAGCTTTCTTT.